A selection of T cell receptor beta chains follows, all from one sample in a study of vaccination and CD4 T cells after COVID-19. TCRdb processed the PCR reads anew with MiXCR; each CDR3 protein has one entry. The sample has roughly 11,000 distinct CDR3 sequences; 55% to 65% are singletons. For these TCRs, the target antigens are not known. Sequencing used CD4+ T cells from blood, cultured in vitro. All receptors derive from a human donor who had recovered from COVID-19. Each CDR3 is given with its conserved first and last residue. A D gene is named only where the DNA matches it firmly. Clone size appears in some rows only: once, few, many, or a class for an expanded clone.

TRBV11-1,TRBJ2-1,NA,few,TGTGCCAGCAGCTTGGTGGCCTCAGCCCGTGAGCAGTTCTTC,CASSLVASAREQFF
TRBV2,TRBJ2-5,TRBD2,NA,TGTGCCAGCGGGGGGGAAGAGACCCAGTACTTC,CASGGEETQYF
TRBV5-8,TRBJ2-7,TRBD1,NA,TGTGCCAGCAGCTTGATCCACAGGGGCTACGAGCAGTACTTC,CASSLIHRGYEQYF
TRBV5-1,TRBJ1-6,TRBD1,NA,TGCGCCAGCAGCGTGGGACAGATTAATTCACCCCTCCACTTT,CASSVGQINSPLHF
TRBV19,TRBJ2-4,NA,NA,TGTGCCAGTAGTACAATCCGGGGGACGGGAAACATTCAGTACTTC,CASSTIRGTGNIQYF
TRBV25-1,TRBJ2-2,NA,NA,TGTGCCAGCAGTGGGCGAAAGTTCGGGGGATCAACCGGGGAGCTGTTTTTT,CASSGRKFGGSTGELFF
TRBV7-8,TRBJ1-5,NA,NA,TGTGCCAGCAGCTTAGGATCCTCCGGGAATCAGCCCCAGCATTTT,CASSLGSSGNQPQHF
TRBV2,TRBJ1-5,NA,NA,TGTGCCAGCAGAGGACAGCCGGCCCGGCCCCAGCATTTT,CASRGQPARPQHF
TRBV20-1,TRBJ2-5,TRBD2,NA,TGCAGTGCTAGTGCTAGCGGGACTTTCGAGACCCAGTACTTC,CSASASGTFETQYF
TRBV5-1,TRBJ2-7,NA,once,TGCGCCAGCAGCGTGAGCGGTACTCTCGACGAGCAGTACTTC,CASSVSGTLDEQYF
TRBV29-1,TRBJ1-2,NA,NA,TGCAGCGTCGAGAGAGGCAGGGCGCATGGCTACACCTTC,CSVERGRAHGYTF
TRBV10-3,TRBJ2-3,TRBD1,NA,TGTGCCATCCACCGGGACAGGGCCACAGATACGCAGTATTTT,CAIHRDRATDTQYF
TRBV18,TRBJ2-1,NA,NA,TGTGCCAGCTCTCCGGGGAGTAGATCCTACAATGAGCAGTTCTTC,CASSPGSRSYNEQFF
TRBV27,TRBJ2-7,NA,few,TGTGCCAGCAGTTCAGGACAGCCGGGGAGCAGCGAGCAGTACTTC,CASSSGQPGSSEQYF
TRBV30,TRBJ1-5,NA,NA,TGTGCCTGGAGTGCACGGGCACGACAGCCCCAGCATTTT,CAWSARARQPQHF
TRBV24-1,TRBJ2-5,TRBD2,NA,TGTGCCACCAGTGCCACGGGAGGGAGGGAGACCCAGTACTTC,CATSATGGRETQYF
TRBV20-1,TRBJ2-3,TRBD1,NA,TGCAGTGCTAGAGAAAATTGGTGGGGGACAGGGGGCTCGGATACGCAGTATTTT,CSARENWWGTGGSDTQYF
TRBV6-2/TRBV6-3,TRBJ2-2,TRBD1,NA,TGTGCCAGCAGTAGGACAGGGGAGAACACCGGGGAGCTGTTTTTT,CASSRTGENTGELFF
TRBV19,TRBJ1-1,NA,NA,TGTGCCAGTGGTACAGGACTTCTTTTGAACACTGAAGCTTTCTTT,CASGTGLLLNTEAFF
TRBV28,TRBJ2-7,NA,NA,TGTGCCAGCAGTACAACCAGGACGGACCCCTACGAGCAGTACTTC,CASSTTRTDPYEQYF
TRBV20-1,TRBJ2-7,TRBD2,few,TGCAGTGCTAGTACCGGGACTAGCGCTTACGAGCAGTACTTC,CSASTGTSAYEQYF
TRBV6-2/TRBV6-3,TRBJ2-5,TRBD2,NA,TGTGCCAGCAGTTACCCTAGGACTAGCGGTTTCACTCACAAACAGACCCAGTACTTC,CASSYPRTSGFTHKQTQYF
TRBV27,TRBJ2-6,TRBD2,NA,TGTGCCAGCAGCCCCCGTAGTGTAGCGGGTCCCTCTGGGGCCAACGTCCTGACTTTC,CASSPRSVAGPSGANVLTF
TRBV2,TRBJ1-5,TRBD1,few,TGTGCCAGTACGAGACAGGGTGAACAGCCCCAGCATTTT,CASTRQGEQPQHF
TRBV5-1,TRBJ2-1,TRBD1,NA,TGCGCCAGCAGCTTGGAGGGACAGGATAATGAGCAGTTCTTC,CASSLEGQDNEQFF
TRBV28,TRBJ2-7,NA,NA,TGTGCCAGCAGTCCCCACACAGGGCGACCTCACTCCTACGAGCAGTACTTC,CASSPHTGRPHSYEQYF
TRBV4-2,TRBJ1-5,TRBD1,NA,TGTGCCAGCAGCCGGGACAGGGGAGGTGGTCAGCCCCAGCATTTT,CASSRDRGGGQPQHF